This T cell receptor (beta chain) was sequenced in a study of OX40 agonist ivuxolimab in advanced cancers. As for the study in general: Partial responses occurred in three patients (one hepatocellular carcinoma, two cutaneous melanoma).

Germline CDR1 SNHLY, CDR2 FYNNEI. The ends were cut back, 4 bases at V and 10 bases at J, with 19 bases in the middle. The CDR3 is 15 residues long. The study, taken as a whole, reports: Compared with CD4+, CD8+ T cells on average had more expanded clones.

As to this clone: The antigen remains unidentified.

TCRdb's copy holds only in-frame clones and misses some; the assay was immunoSEQ multiplex PCR. The table has about 71,000 clones, roughly 77% seen once; the top ten hold about 5%. The starting material was CD4+ or CD8+ T cells sorted from blood, obtained in a trial of the OX40 agonist ivuxolimab. This TCR was recovered from an adult with an advanced solid tumor such as melanoma, head and neck, liver or kidney cancer. The J gene is TRBJ1-4, the V gene TRBV2; D unresolved. The CDR3 here is CASSVGASRSPKLFF. CDR3 in DNA: TGTGCCAGCAGTGTAGGAGCCTCCCGGTCGCCAAAACTGTTTTTT.